The clone carrying this TCR beta chain came up many times. The antigen is undetermined. TCR beta CDR3 regions were amplified from RNA transcripts. The HTBI set primed first-round TCR CDR3 RT-PCR. A single record per CDR3 protein comes from TCRdb applying MiXCR to the multiplex PCR reads. The top ten hold approximately 10% of the sample, which has fewer than 550,000 distinct CDR3 sequences, approximately 25% seen once. The sample belongs to a study of T cells in Graves' hyperthyroidism and ophthalmopathy. This CDR3 comprises 15 residues. Germline values: CDR1 SGHDN, CDR2 FVKESK. Between the trimmed V and J ends, which lost 1 base and 4 bases, there was a span of 13 bases. Findings of the study overall: Most clonotypes expanded in thyroid above 0.001 were likewise present in blood.

Subjects with ophthalmopathy showed a Clinical Activity Score no lower than 3, a NOSPECS grade no lower than 4, and a duration shorter than 3 months. Together with thyroid ultrasound, orbital computed tomography, serum thyroxine and TRAb, clinical symptoms were used for diagnoses. Material: blood. The chain combines TRBV14 with TRBJ1-1; D not resolved. This sequence originates from a woman aged 25 to 45 with Graves' ophthalmopathy. The CDR3 is CASSQVWGRGTEAFF. The CDR3 DNA sequence: TGTGCCAGCAGCCAAGTATGGGGTCGAGGCACTGAAGCTTTCTTT. The variable domain in full, completed from reference TRBV14 and TRBJ1-1, reads EAGVTQFPSHSVIEKGQTVTLRCDPISGHDNLYWYRRVMGKEIKFLLHFVKESKQDESGMPNNRFLAERTGGTYSTLKVQPAELEDSGVYFCASSQVWGRGTEAFFGQGTRLTVV.